This T cell receptor beta chain came from a study of liver allograft versus peripheral blood T cells. Overall study context: The authors compared T cell receptor repertoires in transplanted livers with those in the peripheral blood of recipients.

From the reads, TCRdb called clonotypes with MiXCR, one entry per CDR3 protein. The sample lists some 10,000 distinct CDR3 sequences, 19% seen once, with about 1.7% in the top ten. This clonotype is judged medium-sized. Germline trimming cut 8 bases from V and 10 bases from J; bases unmatched to any gene: 13. The CDR3 is 13 residues long. The germline gives CDR1 MNHEY, CDR2 SMNVEV (reference sequence). The sequence was obtained from a human patient who had a liver transplant. T cells may partly derive from the graft donor. The chain combines TRBV27 with TRBJ1-1; TRBD1 matches 7 bases. The DNA for the CDR3 is TGTGCCAGCGGTCTAAAAGGGGGCGTGGGAGCTTTCTTT. Its protein product is CASGLKGGVGAFF.